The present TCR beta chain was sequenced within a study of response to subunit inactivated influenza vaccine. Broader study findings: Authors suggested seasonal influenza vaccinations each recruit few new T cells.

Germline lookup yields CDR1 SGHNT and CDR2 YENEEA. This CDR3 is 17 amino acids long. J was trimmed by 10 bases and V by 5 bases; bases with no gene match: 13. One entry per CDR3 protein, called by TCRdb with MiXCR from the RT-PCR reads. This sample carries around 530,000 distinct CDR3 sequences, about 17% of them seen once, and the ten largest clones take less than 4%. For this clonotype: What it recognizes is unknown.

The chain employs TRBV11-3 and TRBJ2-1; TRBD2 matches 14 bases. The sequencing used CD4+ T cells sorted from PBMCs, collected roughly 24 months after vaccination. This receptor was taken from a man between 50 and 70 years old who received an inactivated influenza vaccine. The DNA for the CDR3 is TGTGCCAGCAGCCCGACTTTTGGGACTAGCGGGAGTGTGGAGCAGTTCTTC. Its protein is CASSPTFGTSGSVEQFF.